This T cell receptor beta chain was recovered during a study of cytomegalovirus exposure and HLA in healthy donors. Broader study findings: In a later analysis, productive TCRs from donors in an Asian-associated ancestry cluster reportedly carried fewer N-insertions than the cohort mean.

The V gene's germline CDR1 is SGHAT and CDR2 FQNNGV. With 5 bases clipped from V and 6 bases from J, the junction kept 7 bases outside the gene matches. The CDR3 runs 15 residues. The study ran its PCR with 60 Vbeta and 13 Jbeta primers. The protocol was immunoSEQ multiplex PCR, while the TCRdb copy is restricted to in-frame clones and leaves out a portion. The sample lists under 200,000 clones; roughly 79% were seen once. This clone has just a few counts. Antigen unknown. The TCR was taken from a man aged 45-65 years in good health and CMV-seropositive. This sequence joins TRBV11-2 and TRBJ1-6, with 7 bases fitting TRBD1. The sample taken for sequencing was PBMCs. The CDR3 region is CASSPRDSRNSPLHF. CDR3 coding DNA: TGTGCCAGCAGCCCAAGGGACAGTCGTAATTCACCCCTCCACTTT.